These 11 T cell receptor beta chains originate from one sample sequenced in a study of T cell repertoires in cytomegalovirus infection. TCRdb independently ran MiXCR on the reads; one entry per CDR3 protein. The repertoire holds 200,000 to 300,000 distinct CDR3 sequences, roughly 15% seen once, with 8.8% in the top ten. The sequenced sample was PBMCs. Receptor source: a human donor in good health (CMV status not recorded). Some clones in this sample may be carry-over from other donors' samples.

This clonotype was detected ten times or more. A junction end diverges from the germline sequence, so it may reflect a read error. The rearrangement links TRBV7-2 to TRBJ2-1, with TRBD2 identical over 11 bases. The CDR3 consists of 15 residues. The germline V gene has CDR1 SGHTA and CDR2 FQGNSA. In DNA, the CDR3 is TGTGCCAGCAGCCTAGCGGGAGGACTTTACAATGAGCAGTTCTTC. This gives the protein CASSLAGGLYNEQFF.

This clonotype occurred many times. V and J are TRBV6-2 or TRBV6-3 and TRBJ1-2; D gene uncertain. The CDR3 totals 15 residues. Trimming pared 2 bases from V and 8 bases from J, leaving 18 bases between. Per germline, CDR1 MNHEY and CDR2 SVGEGT. The CDR3 sequence is CASSYTEASLGGYTF. The CDR3 nucleotides are TGTGCCAGCAGTTACACGGAGGCCTCCCTGGGGGGCTACACCTTC.

In this sample, this clonotype turned up many times. The CDR3 here is CSARVASGSPSSYNEQFF. The CDR3 bases are TGCAGTGCTAGAGTTGCTAGCGGGAGCCCCAGCTCCTACAATGAGCAGTTCTTC. This chain links TRBV20-1 with TRBJ2-1, with 10 bases that match TRBD2. V shed 1 base, J shed 0 bases, and the junction held 9 bases outside the gene matches. The CDR3 has 18 amino acids. Germline-derived CDR1 and CDR2 are DFQATT and SNEGSKA (reference sequence).

Ten or more counts support this clonotype. At one end the junction does not follow the germline gene, possibly because of a read error. The rearrangement links TRBV7-6 to TRBJ2-3, with TRBD2 identical over 9 bases. The CDR3 totals 16 residues. From germline, CDR1 is SGHVS and CDR2 FNYEAQ. The CDR3 protein is CASSLVAGGPPDTQYF. The CDR3 nucleotides are TGTGCTAGCAGCTTAGTTGCGGGAGGGCCACCAGATACGCAGTATTTT.

CDR3 bases: TGTGCCAGCAGTTATCCGGGTAGGGACGAGCAGTACTTC. Its translation is CASSYPGRDEQYF. The V and J genes are TRBV6-6 and TRBJ2-7; no clear D. The CDR3 runs 13 residues. The V end was cut by 3 bases, the J end by 5 bases, with 11 bases between. CDR1 and CDR2 from the germline V gene are MNHNY and SVGAGI (reference sequence).

This clonotype was recorded many times. This rearrangement joins TRBV6-2 or TRBV6-3 to TRBJ1-5, with D maybe TRBD1 (5 bases). The CDR3 has 14 residues. The germline V gene has CDR1 MNHEY and CDR2 SVGEGT. The V and J ends lost 6 bases and 0 bases respectively, with 9 bases between them. CDR3 residues: CASRKDISNQPQHF. For the CDR3, the DNA is TGTGCCAGCAGGAAGGACATTAGCAATCAGCCCCAGCATTTT.

A few counts support this clonotype. The chain has TRBV5-4 and TRBJ2-7, with 8 bases lining up with TRBD1. This CDR3 spans 13 amino acids. J lost 0 bases, V lost 7 bases, and 3 bases had no gene match. Germline V gene data show CDR1 as SGHNT and CDR2 as YYREEE (reference sequence). The CDR3 region has the DNA TGTGCCAGCCGGGACAGGAGCTCCTACGAGCAGTACTTC. Amino acids: CASRDRSSYEQYF.

This clonotype was recorded many times. This chain joins TRBV7-2 and TRBJ2-1; TRBD2 matches at 10 bases. Per the germline V gene, CDR1 is SGHTA and CDR2 is FQGNSA. Trimming cost V 4 bases and J 1 base; bases outside gene matches: 7. The CDR3 contains 17 residues. This CDR3 reads CASSSQRGGWSYNEQFF. The CDR3, as DNA: TGTGCCAGCAGCTCGCAGCGGGGGGGCTGGTCCTACAATGAGCAGTTCTTC.

For this clonotype: A much larger clone lies a single base off, so this may be a read error. V gene TRBV2 combines with J gene TRBJ2-1, with 9 nucleotides matching TRBD2. The CDR3 is 14 amino acids. Germline values: CDR1 SNHLY, CDR2 FYNNEI. V shed 6 bases, J shed 5 bases, and the junction held 5 bases outside the gene matches. This CDR3 is CASRGTSRDNEQFF. The CDR3 nucleotides read TGTGCCAGCAGAGGGACTAGCAGAGACAATGAGCAGTTCTTC.

The chain recombines TRBV6-5 with TRBJ2-6; 7 bases agree with TRBD1. Germline CDR1 reads MNHEY; CDR2 reads SVGAGI. This CDR3 is 16 amino acids long. The J segment lost 4 bases and the V segment lost 6 bases, leaving 9 bases of the junction unmatched. The CDR3 coding sequence is TGTGCCAGCAGGGACAGGATCTCCTGGGGGGCCAACGTCCTGACTTTC. Protein: CASRDRISWGANVLTF.

V is TRBV6-2 or TRBV6-3 and J is TRBJ2-1, with D uncertain. This CDR3 has 14 amino acids. CDR1 MNHEY and CDR2 SVGEGT come from the germline V gene. Deletions cut 2 bases from V and 8 bases from J, with 13 bases between. The CDR3 here is CASSYPTVADEQFF. CDR3 bases: TGTGCCAGCAGTTACCCAACCGTGGCGGATGAGCAGTTCTTC.